The entry below gives a single T cell receptor beta chain sequence along with its context. This clone was detected only once. What this receptor recognizes is not known. Base qualities are missing; no much larger clone stands one base away. Participants in the prospective study were aged roughly 18 to 89 years, lived in 24 United States geographic areas, and enrolled through a virtual design. To assign participants to cohorts, the prospective study relied on clinical history that participants themselves reported in a screening survey and a study questionnaire. For ImmuneRACE Cohort 3, a participant was defined as recovered based on two consecutive negative NP/OP PCR tests, clearance by a healthcare professional, or resolution of symptoms. In the prospective study, whole blood, serum and a nasopharyngeal or oropharyngeal swab were collected from each participant by mobile phlebotomists. Participants in the prospective study had the option to provide additional blood draws and questionnaires over a roughly 2-month period. Before DNA extraction, blood samples from the prospective study were shipped at room temperature or frozen.

CDR1 is given as SGDLS and CDR2 as YYNGEE, both from the germline V gene. V loses 2 bases of germline sequence and J loses 8 bases, and the interval between the two ends is 11 bases. The CDR3 numbers 14 residues from cysteine through phenylalanine. Just CDR3 DNA is preserved here, 42 bases in frame from base 1. TCRbeta CDR3 regions were amplified from genomic DNA using the immunoSEQ Assay, a bias-controlled multiplex PCR. In the source study's methods: The number of nucleated cells in each sample was estimated from the amplification of reference gene primers within the assay. To quantify the absolute abundance of each unique TCRbeta CDR3 rearrangement, sequence reads were collapsed and filtered. For each sample, productive Simpson clonality was calculated as the square root of Simpson's diversity index over productive rearrangements. TCRdb took this table from immuneACCESS and kept in-frame rearrangements with V and J called. Such tables lack part of the clones; where checked against another copy, unresolved V genes explain under half of the gap, and the rest is unexplained. V and J calls and clone size are given by that table; D and trimming were obtained from the DNA. The sample table lists roughly 160,000 clones, approximately 80% of them with a count of one. Together, the top ten hold approximately 12% of the sample.

The data belong to a study of blood T cell repertoires in COVID-19 (dated by TCRdb to 2018 to 2020). Some background on the complete study: Samples from collaborators originated in the United States, Italy and Spain and spanned both the acute and convalescent phases of COVID-19. The samples were drawn from the first 160 participants of the ongoing ImmuneRACE study and from 1,200 or so subjects provided by 6 global collaborators. The repertoires were released in a freely available public database meant as a resource for research on the immune response to SARS-CoV-2. Subjects who had been exposed to COVID-19, were actively infected with it, or had recovered from it provided the deeply sampled blood TCRbeta repertoires that made up the dataset. The sample metadata nearly always contained a de-identified subject ID, COVID-19 status, age in years and sex. HLA class I and class II types, where available, came from metadata supplied by the sample provider rather than from assay-based typing. The material from the prospective study consisted of cDNA or gDNA derived from T cells, B-cell-depleted T cells, or PBMCs.

The full study reports these points: How much clinical and demographic metadata was included differed by source and by participant, and the metadata was provided uncurated.

Material for sequencing was PBMCs or T cells enriched from blood (not recorded which). This sequence was found in a man aged 50-60 years who had recovered from COVID-19. Recombination joined TRBV9 with TRBJ1-6; perhaps TRBD1 is the D gene, with 6 bases matching. The CDR3 amino acid sequence is: CASSVSTGYSPLHF. The DNA sequence is TGTGCCAGCAGCGTTTCGACAGGATATTCACCCCTCCACTTT.